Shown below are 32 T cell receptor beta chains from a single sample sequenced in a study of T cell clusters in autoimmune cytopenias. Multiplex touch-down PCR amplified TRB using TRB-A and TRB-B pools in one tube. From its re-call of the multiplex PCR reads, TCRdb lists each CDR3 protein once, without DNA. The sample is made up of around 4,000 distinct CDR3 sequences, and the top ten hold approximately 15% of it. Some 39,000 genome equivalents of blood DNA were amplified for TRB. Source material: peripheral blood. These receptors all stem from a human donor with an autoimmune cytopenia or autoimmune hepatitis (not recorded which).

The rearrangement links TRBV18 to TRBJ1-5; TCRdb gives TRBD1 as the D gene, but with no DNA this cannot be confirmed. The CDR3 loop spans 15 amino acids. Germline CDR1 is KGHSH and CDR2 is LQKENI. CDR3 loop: CASSADSNSNQPQHF. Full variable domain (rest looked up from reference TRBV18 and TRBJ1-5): NAGVMQNPRHLVRRRGQEARLRCSPMKGHSHVYWYRQLPEEGLKFMVYLQKENIIDESGMPKERFSAEFPKEGPSILRIQQVVRGDSAAYFCASSADSNSNQPQHFGDGTRLSIL.

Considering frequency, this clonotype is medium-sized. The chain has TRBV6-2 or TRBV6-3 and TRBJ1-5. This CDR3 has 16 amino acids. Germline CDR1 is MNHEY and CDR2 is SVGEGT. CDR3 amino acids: CASSMDLRGGNQPQHF.

CDR3 loop: CSASEGNTGELFF. The chain joins TRBV20-1 to TRBJ2-2. The CDR3 loop spans 13 amino acids. Germline V gene sequence: CDR1 DFQATT, CDR2 SNEGSKA (reference sequence).

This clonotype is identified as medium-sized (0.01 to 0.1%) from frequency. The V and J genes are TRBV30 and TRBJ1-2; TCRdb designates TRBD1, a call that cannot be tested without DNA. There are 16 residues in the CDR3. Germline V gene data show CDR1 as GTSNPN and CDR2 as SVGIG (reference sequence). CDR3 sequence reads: CAWSRGGFRDNYGYTF.

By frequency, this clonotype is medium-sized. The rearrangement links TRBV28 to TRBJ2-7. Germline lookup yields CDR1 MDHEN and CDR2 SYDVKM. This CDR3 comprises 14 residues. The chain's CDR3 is CASSSILGAYEQYF.

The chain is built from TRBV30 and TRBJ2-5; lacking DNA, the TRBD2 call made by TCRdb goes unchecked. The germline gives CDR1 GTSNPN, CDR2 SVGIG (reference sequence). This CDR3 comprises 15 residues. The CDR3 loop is CASHRSGRAQETQYF.

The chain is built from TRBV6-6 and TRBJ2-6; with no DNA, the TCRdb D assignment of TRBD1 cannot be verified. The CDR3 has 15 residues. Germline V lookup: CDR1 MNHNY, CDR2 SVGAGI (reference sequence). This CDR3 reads CASTIQGTGANVLTF.

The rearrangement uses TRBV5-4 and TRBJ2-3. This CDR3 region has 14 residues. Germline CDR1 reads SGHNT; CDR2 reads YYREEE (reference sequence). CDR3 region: CASSFGRSTDTQYF.

The CDR3 loop is CAWSVGPSREQYF. V usage is TRBV30 and J usage is TRBJ2-7; the D call from TCRdb, TRBD2, cannot be confirmed without DNA. Germline CDR1 is GTSNPN and CDR2 is SVGIG (reference sequence). The CDR3 extends over 13 amino acids.

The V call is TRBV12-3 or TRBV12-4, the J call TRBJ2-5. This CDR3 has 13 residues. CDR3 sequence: CASSLAGGGTQYF.

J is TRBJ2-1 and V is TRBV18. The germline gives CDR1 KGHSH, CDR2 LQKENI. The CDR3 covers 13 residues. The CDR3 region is CASSPPAYNEQFF. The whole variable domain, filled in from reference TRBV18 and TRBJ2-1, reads NAGVMQNPRHLVRRRGQEARLRCSPMKGHSHVYWYRQLPEEGLKFMVYLQKENIIDESGMPKERFSAEFPKEGPSILRIQQVVRGDSAAYFCASSPPAYNEQFFGPGTRLTVL.

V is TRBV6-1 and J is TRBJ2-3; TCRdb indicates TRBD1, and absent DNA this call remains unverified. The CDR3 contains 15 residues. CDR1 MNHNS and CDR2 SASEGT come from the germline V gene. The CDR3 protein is CASSQQGSWTDTQYF.

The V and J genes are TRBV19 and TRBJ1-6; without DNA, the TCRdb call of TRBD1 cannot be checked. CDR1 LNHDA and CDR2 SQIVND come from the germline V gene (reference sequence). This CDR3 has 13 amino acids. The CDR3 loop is CASSGQGNSPLHF.

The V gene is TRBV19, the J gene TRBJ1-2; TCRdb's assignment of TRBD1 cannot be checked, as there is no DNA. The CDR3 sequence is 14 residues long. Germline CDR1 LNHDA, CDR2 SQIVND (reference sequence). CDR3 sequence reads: CASSIAGGNYGYTF.

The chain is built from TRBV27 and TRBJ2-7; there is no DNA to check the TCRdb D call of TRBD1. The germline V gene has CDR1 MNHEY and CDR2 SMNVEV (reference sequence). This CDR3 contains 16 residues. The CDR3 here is CASSLYADRATTEQYF.

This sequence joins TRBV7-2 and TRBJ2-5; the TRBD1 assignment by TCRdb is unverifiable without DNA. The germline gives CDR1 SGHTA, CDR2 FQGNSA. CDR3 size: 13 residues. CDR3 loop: CASSFAEDPLRYF. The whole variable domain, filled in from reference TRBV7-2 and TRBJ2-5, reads GAGVSQSPSNKVTEKGKDVELRCDPISGHTALYWYRQSLGQGLEFLIYFQGNSAPDKSGLPSDRFSAERTGGSVSTLTIQRTQQEDSAVYLCASSFAEDPLRYFGPGTRLLVL.

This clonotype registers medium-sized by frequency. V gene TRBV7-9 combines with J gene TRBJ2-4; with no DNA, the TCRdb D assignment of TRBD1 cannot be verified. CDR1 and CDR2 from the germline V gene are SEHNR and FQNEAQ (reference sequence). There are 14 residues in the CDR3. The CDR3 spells CASSQQRERDIQYF. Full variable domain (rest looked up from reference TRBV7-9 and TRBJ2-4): DTGVSQNPRHKITKRGQNVTFRCDPISEHNRLYWYRQTLGQGPEFLTYFQNEAQLEKSRLLSDRFSAERPKGSFSTLEIQRTEQGDSAMYLCASSQQRERDIQYFGAGTRLSVL.

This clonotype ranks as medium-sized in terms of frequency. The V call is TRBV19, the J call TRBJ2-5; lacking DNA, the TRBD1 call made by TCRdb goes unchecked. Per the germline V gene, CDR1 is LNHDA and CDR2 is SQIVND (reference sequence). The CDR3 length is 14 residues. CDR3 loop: CASSWTGHQETQYF.

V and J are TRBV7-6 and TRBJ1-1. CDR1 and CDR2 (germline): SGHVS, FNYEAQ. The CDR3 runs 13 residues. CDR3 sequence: CASSGQADTEAFF.

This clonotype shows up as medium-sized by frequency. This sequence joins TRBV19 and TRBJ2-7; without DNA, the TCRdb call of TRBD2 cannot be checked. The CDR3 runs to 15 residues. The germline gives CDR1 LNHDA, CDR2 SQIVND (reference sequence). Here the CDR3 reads CASSPGLAASYEQYF.

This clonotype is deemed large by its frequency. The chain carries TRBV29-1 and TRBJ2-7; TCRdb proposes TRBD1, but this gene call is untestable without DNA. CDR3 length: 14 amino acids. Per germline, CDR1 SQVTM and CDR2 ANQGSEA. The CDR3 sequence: CSVPLRDGLSEQYF.

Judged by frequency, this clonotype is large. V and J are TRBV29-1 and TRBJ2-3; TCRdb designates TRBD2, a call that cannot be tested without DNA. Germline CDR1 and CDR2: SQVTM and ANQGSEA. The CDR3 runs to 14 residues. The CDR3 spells CSVEASGTTDTQYF.

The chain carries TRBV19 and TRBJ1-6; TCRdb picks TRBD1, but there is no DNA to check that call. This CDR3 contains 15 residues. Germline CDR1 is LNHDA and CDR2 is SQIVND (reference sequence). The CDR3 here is CASKFGRTGNSPLHF.

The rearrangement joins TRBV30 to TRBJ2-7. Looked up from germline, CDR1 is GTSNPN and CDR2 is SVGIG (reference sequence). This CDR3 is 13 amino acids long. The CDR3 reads CAWSVGFLDEQYF.

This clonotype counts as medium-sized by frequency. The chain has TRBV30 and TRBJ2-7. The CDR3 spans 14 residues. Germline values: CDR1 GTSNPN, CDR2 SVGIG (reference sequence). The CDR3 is CAWRRTGVSYEQYF.

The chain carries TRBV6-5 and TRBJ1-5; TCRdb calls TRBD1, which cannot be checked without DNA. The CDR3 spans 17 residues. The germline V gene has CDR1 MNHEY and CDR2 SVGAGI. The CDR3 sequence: CASSRGQPLIGNQPQHF.

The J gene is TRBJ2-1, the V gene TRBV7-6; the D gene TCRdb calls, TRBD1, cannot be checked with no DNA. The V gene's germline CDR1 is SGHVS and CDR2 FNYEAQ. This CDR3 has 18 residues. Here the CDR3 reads CASSLAGRDRASYNEQFF.

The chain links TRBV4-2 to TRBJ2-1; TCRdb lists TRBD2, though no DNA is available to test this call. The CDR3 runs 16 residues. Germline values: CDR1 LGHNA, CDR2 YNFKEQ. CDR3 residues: CASSLRLAGGGGEQFF.

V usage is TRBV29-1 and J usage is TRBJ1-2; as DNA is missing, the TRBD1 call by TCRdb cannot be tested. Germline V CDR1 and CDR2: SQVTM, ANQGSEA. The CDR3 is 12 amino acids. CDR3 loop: CSAGTEHDGYTF.

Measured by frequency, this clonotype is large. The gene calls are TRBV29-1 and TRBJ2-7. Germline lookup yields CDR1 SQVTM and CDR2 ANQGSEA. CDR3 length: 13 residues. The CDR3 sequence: CSVGLQAAYEQYF.

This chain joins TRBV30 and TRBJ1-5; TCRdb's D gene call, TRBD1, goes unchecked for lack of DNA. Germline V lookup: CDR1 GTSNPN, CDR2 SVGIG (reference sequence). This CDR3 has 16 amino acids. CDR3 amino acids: CAWSSSGGAGNQPQHF.

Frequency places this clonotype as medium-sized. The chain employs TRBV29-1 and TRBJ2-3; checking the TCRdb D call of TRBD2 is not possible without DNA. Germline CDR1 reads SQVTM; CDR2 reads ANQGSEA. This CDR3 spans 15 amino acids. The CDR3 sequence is CSVEGEERNTDTQYF.